The 15 T cell receptor beta chains given below trace back to one sample, sequenced in a study of OX40 agonist ivuxolimab in advanced cancers. Profiled with immunoSEQ multiplex PCR; TCRdb holds only in-frame clones, not every one. The sample has 74,000 or so clones, 90% seen once. Sequenced here: CD4+ or CD8+ T cells sorted from blood, sampled in a trial of the OX40 agonist ivuxolimab. The receptors stem from an adult with an advanced solid tumor such as melanoma, head and neck, liver or kidney cancer.

This clone was detected once. V usage is TRBV5-6 and J usage is TRBJ1-5; 8 bases line up with TRBD1. Germline CDR1 reads SGHDT; CDR2 reads YYEEEE. V lost 1 base to trimming and J lost 6 bases; unmatched junction nucleotides: 12. The CDR3 consists of 17 residues. The CDR3 here is CASSLSRRTGISQPQHF. The CDR3 DNA follows: TGTGCCAGCAGCTTGTCCAGGCGGACAGGGATCAGTCAGCCCCAGCATTTT.

The chain carries TRBV6-5 and TRBJ1-6, with 7 nucleotides matching TRBD1. Germline loops: CDR1 MNHEY, CDR2 SVGAGI. The V gene end was trimmed by 6 bases and the J gene end by 10 bases; junction bases not matched to a gene: 9. The CDR3 covers 14 residues. The CDR3 protein is CASSSTGNGSPLHF. CDR3 DNA sequence: TGTGCCAGCAGCTCGACAGGGAACGGGTCACCCCTCCACTTT.

The chain uses TRBV6-5 and TRBJ1-2; a possible D gene is TRBD1 (6 bases). In germline, CDR1 is MNHEY, CDR2 SVGAGI. The germline V and J ends were trimmed by 0 bases and 6 bases, with 11 bases remaining between them. This CDR3 spans 14 amino acids. The DNA for the CDR3 is TGTGCCAGCAGTTACTCCGCCAGGGGAGATGGCTACACCTTC. Translated: CASSYSARGDGYTF.

The rearrangement links TRBV19 to TRBJ2-6; tentatively, D is TRBD1 or TRBD2 (5 bases each). V was cut by 5 bases and J by 0 bases, with 11 bases left in between. Germline CDR1 reads LNHDA; CDR2 reads SQIVND (reference sequence). The CDR3 is 16 residues long. The DNA of the CDR3 is TGTGCCAGTAGTTCGCTGGGGGACTCTGGGGCCAACGTCCTGACTTTC. It translates to CASSSLGDSGANVLTF. Full variable domain (missing parts from reference TRBV19 and TRBJ2-6): DGGITQSPKYLFRKEGQNVTLSCEQNLNHDAMYWYRQDPGQGLRLIYYSQIVNDFQKGDIAEGYSVSREKKESFPLTVTSAQKNPTAFYLCASSSLGDSGANVLTFGAGSRLTVL.

The chain couples TRBV6-1 to TRBJ1-1, with D unclear. Germline values: CDR1 MNHNS, CDR2 SASEGT. This CDR3 spans 15 amino acids. Trimming removed 1 base at V and 3 bases at J, with 12 bases between. As DNA, the CDR3 is TGTGCCAGCAGTGAAGAAGTGAGTACGGACACTGAAGCTTTCTTT. This gives the protein CASSEEVSTDTEAFF.

The genes are TRBV11-3 and TRBJ1-3; a possible D gene is TRBD1 (5 bases). The CDR3 totals 15 residues. Germline CDR1 SGHNT, CDR2 YENEEA. Trimming removed 4 bases from V and 2 bases from J, with 12 bases in between. The CDR3 reads CASSSLGEAGNTIYF. The CDR3, as DNA: TGTGCCAGCAGCTCCTTAGGGGAGGCTGGAAACACCATATATTTT.

Notes on this clone: Other DNA sequences from this sample encode an identical CDR3 as well. DNA for the CDR3: TGCGCCAGCAGCGGTGGACTAGGTGAGACAGATACGCAGTATTTT. Its protein is CASSGGLGETDTQYF. The chain employs TRBV5-1 and TRBJ2-3, with TRBD2 matching 7 bases. This CDR3 contains 15 residues. Unmatched junction bases numbered 8, after V lost 4 bases and J lost 3 bases. Germline CDR1 and CDR2: SGHRS and YFSETQ.

The rearrangement uses TRBV10-1 and TRBJ2-2, with D possibly matching TRBD2 (6 bases). With 7 bases removed from V and 7 bases from J, the gap between germline ends came to 16 bases. CDR1 WNHNN and CDR2 SYGVQD come from the germline V gene (reference sequence). This CDR3 contains 14 residues. For the CDR3, the DNA is TGCGCCAGCAACCCCGCGGGGTCAGGCGGGGAGCTGTTTTTT. This codes for CASNPAGSGGELFF.

The chain carries TRBV5-1 and TRBJ2-5, with D uncertain. Between the trimmed V and J ends, which lost 4 bases and 1 base, there was a span of 5 bases. CDR1 SGHRS and CDR2 YFSETQ come from the germline V gene. This CDR3 is 12 amino acids long. This CDR3 is CASSRGQETQYF. DNA of the CDR3: TGCGCCAGCAGCCGAGGCCAAGAGACCCAGTACTTC.

Worth noting for this clone: One junction end does not reproduce the germline sequence, and a read error may be involved. The CDR3 nucleotides read TGTGCCAGCAGCTTGCCCCGGGACACTCCTTTTGGGCCCTTC. Its protein is CASSLPRDTPFGPF. This chain uses TRBV7-3 with TRBJ1-2; the D gene is possibly TRBD1 (6 bases). This CDR3 contains 14 residues. Per germline, CDR1 SGHTA and CDR2 FQGTGA. Combining the CDR3 with reference TRBV7-3 and TRBJ1-2 gives the whole variable domain GAGVSQTPSNKVTEKGKYVELRCDPISGHTALYWYRQSLGQGPEFLIYFQGTGAADDSGLPNDRFFAVRPEGSVSTLKIQRTERGDSAVYLCASSLPRDTPFGPFGSGTRLTVV.

This rearrangement joins TRBV28 to TRBJ1-2, with no clear D. V was pared by 7 bases and J by 7 bases, with 16 bases between. The CDR3 sequence is 13 residues long. Germline values: CDR1 MDHEN, CDR2 SYDVKM. CDR3 loop: CASKLGVRSGYTF. CDR3 coding DNA: TGTGCCAGCAAACTCGGGGTTCGTAGTGGCTACACCTTC.

The chain is built from TRBV19 and TRBJ2-4, with D perhaps TRBD1 (6 bases). The CDR3 runs 14 residues. The ends were cut back, 4 bases at V and 0 bases at J, with 7 bases in the middle. Germline lookup yields CDR1 LNHDA and CDR2 SQIVND (reference sequence). CDR3 region: CASSNREAKNIQYF. In DNA form, the CDR3 reads TGTGCCAGTAGTAACAGGGAAGCCAAAAACATTCAGTACTTC.

This chain joins TRBV6-4 and TRBJ2-6; D might be TRBD1 (5 bases). The CDR3 has 14 amino acids. V shed 6 bases and J shed 0 bases, with 6 bases lying between them. The germline V gene encodes CDR1 MRHNA and CDR2 SNTAGT. CDR3: CASRQVSGANVLTF. The CDR3 DNA sequence: TGTGCCAGCAGACAGGTCTCTGGGGCCAACGTCCTGACTTTC.

J is TRBJ1-5 and V is TRBV7-2; D gene ambiguous. Germline CDR1 and CDR2: SGHTA and FQGNSA. This CDR3 has 12 amino acids. Trimming pared 3 bases from V and 7 bases from J, leaving 7 bases between. CDR3 DNA: TGTGCCAGCAGCTTGATGGCACAGCCCCAGCATTTT. Residues: CASSLMAQPQHF.

The gene calls are TRBV6-1 and TRBJ2-5; D gene uncertain. The CDR3 runs 13 residues. Trimming cost V 8 bases and J 5 bases, with 15 bases left between them. Germline CDR1 reads MNHNS; CDR2 reads SASEGT. The CDR3 loop is CASEPSALETQYF. CDR3 nucleotides: TGTGCCAGCGAGCCGAGCGCCTTGGAGACCCAGTACTTC.